This TCR beta chain appears in the sequencing data of a study of T cells in localized non-small cell lung cancer. General study results and limits: Prolonged overall survival went with higher T cell density in the blood. There was higher T cell clonality in uninvolved adjacent lung than in tumor, and it was highest there. The appearance of a median approximately 57 of the top 100 tumor clones was seen in adjacent lung.

Assay used: immunoSEQ multiplex PCR; TCRdb lists only in-frame clones, some missing. The sample gives roughly 77,000 clones, around 90% of which show up once; 20% to 25% is in the top ten. Of note for this clone: Its target is not known.

From germline, CDR1 is SGHDT and CDR2 YYEEEE. The V gene end was trimmed by 4 bases and the J gene end by 3 bases; junction bases not matched to a gene: 7. The CDR3 loop spans 15 amino acids. The chain recombines TRBV5-6 with TRBJ2-1; 7 positions agree with TRBD1. The source was peripheral blood, collected before any cancer treatment. This receptor was identified in a woman between 35 and 75 years old with stage I squamous cell lung carcinoma. The CDR3 DNA is TGTGCCAGCAGCGACCGGGACAGCAACTACAATGAGCAGTTCTTC. This codes for CASSDRDSNYNEQFF.